This T cell receptor beta chain was recovered during a study of T-cell reconstitution after alpha-beta-depleted transplantation in children. This CDR3 comprises 13 residues. Germline values: CDR1 SNHLY, CDR2 FYNNEI. V was pared by 7 bases and J by 4 bases, with 4 bases of the junction left unmatched. TCRbeta library preparation incorporated unique molecular identifiers. TCRdb independently ran MiXCR on the PCR reads; one entry per CDR3 protein. Here the sample spans just over 350,000 distinct CDR3 sequences, approximately 12% being singletons. The sample consisted of PBMCs, taken from the stem cell graft. The clonotype was recovered from a human donor who donated a stem cell graft to a child with Fanconi anemia. The genes are TRBV2 and TRBJ2-7; 10 positions agree with TRBD2. The CDR3 spells CASKVAGGYEQYV. CDR3 sequence (DNA): TGTGCCAGCAAGGTAGCGGGGGGTTACGAGCAGTACGTC.